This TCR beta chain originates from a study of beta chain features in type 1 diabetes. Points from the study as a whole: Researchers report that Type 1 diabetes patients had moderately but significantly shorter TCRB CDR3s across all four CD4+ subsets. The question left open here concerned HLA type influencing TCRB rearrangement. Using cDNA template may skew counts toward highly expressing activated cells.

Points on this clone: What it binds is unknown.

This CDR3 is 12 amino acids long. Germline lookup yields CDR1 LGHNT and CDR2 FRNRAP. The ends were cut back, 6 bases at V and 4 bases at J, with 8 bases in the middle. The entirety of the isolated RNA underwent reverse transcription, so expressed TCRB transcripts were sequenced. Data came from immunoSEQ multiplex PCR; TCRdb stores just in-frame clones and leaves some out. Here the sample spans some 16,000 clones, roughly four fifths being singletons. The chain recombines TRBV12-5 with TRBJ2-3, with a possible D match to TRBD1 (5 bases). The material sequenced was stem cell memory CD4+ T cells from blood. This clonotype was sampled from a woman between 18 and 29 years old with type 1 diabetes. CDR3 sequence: CASGFRADTQYF. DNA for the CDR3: TGTGCTAGTGGCTTCAGGGCAGATACGCAGTATTTT.